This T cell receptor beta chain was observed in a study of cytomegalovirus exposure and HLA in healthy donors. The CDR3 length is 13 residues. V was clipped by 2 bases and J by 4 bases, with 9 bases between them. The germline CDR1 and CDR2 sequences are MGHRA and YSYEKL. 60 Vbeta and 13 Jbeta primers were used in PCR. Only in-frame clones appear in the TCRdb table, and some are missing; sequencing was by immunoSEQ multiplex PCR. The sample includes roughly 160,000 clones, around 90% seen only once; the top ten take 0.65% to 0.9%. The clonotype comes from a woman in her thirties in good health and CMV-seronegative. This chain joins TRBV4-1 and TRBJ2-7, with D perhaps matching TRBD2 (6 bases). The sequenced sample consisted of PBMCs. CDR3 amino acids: CASSQIRGYEQYF. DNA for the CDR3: TGCGCCAGCAGCCAAATACGGGGGTACGAGCAGTACTTC.